This T cell receptor (beta chain) is from a study of blood T cells in healthy people across ages. CDR1 and CDR2 from the germline V gene are KGHSH and LQKENI. With 3 bases removed from V and 0 bases from J, the gap between germline ends came to 8 bases. The CDR3 is 14 amino acids. Then a second PCR, running roughly 7 to 11 cycles, was carried out with a sample-barcoded 5' primer and a J-beta primer mix. TCRdb reprocessed the 5' RACE reads with MiXCR, giving one entry per CDR3 protein. The repertoire holds fewer than 800,000 distinct CDR3 sequences, with 25% as singletons. The data were also submitted as part of a second study, on T cells of mothers and their children.

The source is a boy between 10 and 17 years old in good health. The V gene is TRBV18, the J gene TRBJ1-1; no firm D call. Sequenced: blood. CDR3 region: CASSPSVLNTEAFF. The DNA for the CDR3 is TGTGCCAGCTCACCTTCCGTGTTGAACACTGAAGCTTTCTTT.